This T cell receptor beta chain is from a study of OX40 agonist ivuxolimab in advanced cancers. For the study at large: Administration of intravenous ivuxolimab to patients occurred every 2 weeks at 0.01 to 10 mg/kg. Hepatocellular carcinoma, melanoma, renal cell or head and neck cancer was diagnosed in the dose-escalation patients.

V was trimmed by 2 bases and J by 2 bases, leaving 19 bases between them. Per germline, CDR1 LGHNA and CDR2 YSLEER. There are 17 residues in the CDR3. Data came from immunoSEQ multiplex PCR; TCRdb stores just in-frame clones and leaves some out. Of about 83,000 clones listed, roughly 87% are singletons. The rearrangement links TRBV4-3 to TRBJ2-7; TRBD2 might be the D (5 bases). This clonotype was obtained from an adult with an advanced solid tumor such as melanoma, head and neck, liver or kidney cancer. Sequencing was performed on CD4+ or CD8+ T cells sorted from blood, taken in a trial of the OX40 agonist ivuxolimab. Here the CDR3 DNA reads TGCGCCAGCAGCCAAACCACCCTACTAGGAAAGGCCTACGAGCAGTACTTC. This sequence encodes CASSQTTLLGKAYEQYF.